The clone carrying this T cell receptor (beta chain) was seen a few times. Assay: immunoSEQ multiplex PCR; the TCRdb copy retains only in-frame clones and omits some. Counted here are some 300,000 clones, roughly 90% occurring once; the ten biggest clones make up less than 3.5%. Clinical history as reported by participants underpinned cohort assignment. This record belongs to a study of blood T cell repertoires in COVID-19. Turning to the study itself: Samples of COVID-19 (acute and convalescent) were obtained from the United States, Italy and Spain.

J lost 7 bases, V lost 6 bases, and 8 bases had no gene match. Germline values: CDR1 SNHLY, CDR2 FYNNEI. The CDR3 consists of 15 residues. Sequenced: PBMCs or T cells enriched from blood (not recorded which). The clonotype was recovered from a woman between 50 and 59 years old who had been exposed to COVID-19. V gene TRBV2 combines with J gene TRBJ1-6; 8 bases agree with TRBD1. CDR3 sequence (DNA): TGTGCCAGCAGGGCCGGACAGGGCTCAAATTCACCCCTCCACTTT. Translating gives CASRAGQGSNSPLHF.